One and the same sample provided the 31 T cell receptor beta chains below, sequenced in a study of blood T cell repertoires in COVID-19. Clones were sequenced by immunoSEQ multiplex PCR, and TCRdb holds only the in-frame ones, with some missing. The sample records about 130,000 clones, approximately 77% being singletons. Source material: peripheral blood. These receptors came from an elderly man with acute or convalescent COVID-19.

J is TRBJ2-1 and V is TRBV15; D is perhaps TRBD1 (6 bases). The V gene's germline CDR1 is LNHNV and CDR2 YYDKDF (reference sequence). V shed 2 bases and J shed 2 bases, with 7 bases lying between them. CDR3 length equals 14 residues. CDR3 sequence reads: CATSRQGPYNEQFF. The CDR3 DNA follows: TGTGCCACCAGCAGACAGGGGCCCTACAATGAGCAGTTCTTC.

A word on this clone: The same CDR3 can be traced to other DNA sequences in this sample. The gene calls are TRBV24-1 and TRBJ2-1; TRBD1 matches 10 bases. Per the germline V gene, CDR1 is KGHDR and CDR2 is SFDVKD. CDR3 length: 16 amino acids. Trimming took 0 bases from V and 8 from J; bases not matched to a gene: 6. The CDR3 DNA sequence: TGTGCCACCAGTGATTTGCCGGGACAGGGGTTCGATGAGCAGTTCTTC. Its protein product is CATSDLPGQGFDEQFF.

The chain has TRBV6-1 and TRBJ1-1; 7 positions agree with TRBD1. Germline-derived CDR1 and CDR2 are MNHNS and SASEGT. The CDR3 runs 14 residues. V trimming: 3 bases; J trimming: 0 bases; junction bases outside the gene matches: 1. This CDR3 is CASSEDRLNTEAFF. The CDR3 nucleotides read TGTGCCAGCAGTGAGGACAGGTTGAACACTGAAGCTTTCTTT.

The chain combines TRBV5-1 with TRBJ2-7; a weak D match, TRBD1 (6 bases). Looked up from germline, CDR1 is SGHRS and CDR2 is YFSETQ. This CDR3 has 15 amino acids. Deletions cut 0 bases from V and 4 bases from J, with 14 bases between. The CDR3 DNA is TGCGCCAGCAGCTTGGCCACAGGGCCTCGGTACGAGCAGTACTTC. Its protein product is CASSLATGPRYEQYF. The full variable domain, rest sourced from reference TRBV5-1 and TRBJ2-7, is KAGVTQTPRYLIKTRGQQVTLSCSPISGHRSVSWYQQTPGQGLQFLFEYFSETQRNKGNFPGRFSGRQFSNSRSEMNVSTLELGDSALYLCASSLATGPRYEQYFGPGTRLTVT.

The V and J genes are TRBV28 and TRBJ2-7, with TRBD2 matching over 10 bases. The CDR3 has 13 residues. V shed 10 bases, J shed 2 bases, and the junction held 5 bases outside the gene matches. CDR1 is MDHEN and CDR2 is SYDVKM in the germline V gene. The CDR3 DNA sequence: TGTGCCACCCTAGCGGGGGCAACCTACGAGCAGTACTTC. Its translation is CATLAGATYEQYF.

The chain employs TRBV5-1 and TRBJ1-6; 7 nucleotides line up with TRBD1. Losses at the gene ends were 3 bases for V and 9 bases for J; bases not matched to a gene: 6. This CDR3 has 14 residues. The V gene's germline CDR1 is SGHRS and CDR2 YFSETQ. CDR3 sequence: CASSSTTGVSPLHF. For the CDR3, the DNA is TGCGCCAGCAGCTCAACCACAGGGGTTTCACCCCTCCACTTT.

V and J are TRBV14 and TRBJ2-5, with a tentative D call TRBD2 (6 bases). CDR1 is SGHDN and CDR2 is FVKESK in the germline V gene. Trimming pared 3 bases from V and 7 bases from J, leaving 21 bases between. This CDR3 has 16 residues. The CDR3 loop is CASSQNSPGRRGTQYF. CDR3 DNA: TGTGCCAGCAGCCAGAATAGCCCGGGTAGGCGGGGGACCCAGTACTTC.

This chain uses TRBV5-1 with TRBJ1-2; TRBD1 is a possible D gene (6 bases). CDR1 is SGHRS and CDR2 is YFSETQ in the germline V gene. With 3 bases removed from V and 7 bases from J, the gap between germline ends came to 13 bases. CDR3 length: 13 residues. CDR3: CASSSTGSSGYTF. CDR3 in DNA: TGCGCCAGCAGCTCCACAGGGTCCTCTGGCTACACCTTC. Full variable domain (outside the CDR3, taken from reference TRBV5-1 and TRBJ1-2): KAGVTQTPRYLIKTRGQQVTLSCSPISGHRSVSWYQQTPGQGLQFLFEYFSETQRNKGNFPGRFSGRQFSNSRSEMNVSTLELGDSALYLCASSSTGSSGYTFGSGTRLTVV.

This clone is a singleton in its sample. The chain is built from TRBV30 and TRBJ1-5, with D tentatively TRBD1 (6 bases). Germline V gene lookup returns CDR1 GTSNPN and CDR2 SVGIG (reference sequence). Trimming stripped 0 bases from V and 4 bases from J, with 13 bases between. This CDR3 comprises 15 residues. The CDR3 region is CAWSVGTRSNQPQHF. CDR3 sequence (DNA): TGTGCCTGGAGTGTTGGGACACGTAGTAATCAGCCCCAGCATTTT. Full variable domain (rest looked up from reference TRBV30 and TRBJ1-5): SQTIHQWPATLVQPVGSPLSLECTVEGTSNPNLYWYRQAAGRGLQLLFYSVGIGQISSEVPQNLSASRPQDRQFILSSKKLLLSDSGFYLCAWSVGTRSNQPQHFGDGTRLSIL.

V and J are TRBV18 and TRBJ1-1, with 7 positions matching TRBD1. The J segment lost 3 bases and the V segment lost 2 bases, leaving 3 bases of the junction unmatched. The CDR3 runs to 14 residues. Looked up from germline, CDR1 is KGHSH and CDR2 is LQKENI. CDR3 DNA sequence: TGTGCCAGCTCACCAGCGACAGGGCACACTGAAGCTTTCTTT. This sequence encodes CASSPATGHTEAFF.

The chain has TRBV6-2 or TRBV6-3 and TRBJ2-2; possibly TRBD2 for D (7 bases). Germline V gene data show CDR1 as MNHEY and CDR2 as SVGEGT. The CDR3 totals 14 residues. Trimming pared 4 bases from V and 6 bases from J, leaving 12 bases between. The CDR3 DNA reads as TGTGCCAGCAGTTTGGGGGGGGCGTCCGGGGAGCTGTTTTTT. Its protein product is CASSLGGASGELFF.

This chain links TRBV30 with TRBJ2-2; 11 nucleotides match TRBD2. Germline loops: CDR1 GTSNPN, CDR2 SVGIG (reference sequence). This CDR3 spans 15 amino acids. Germline trimming cut 2 bases from V and 7 bases from J; bases unmatched to any gene: 6. CDR3 nucleotide sequence: TGTGCCTGGAGTTCTACTAGCGGGGGAGGCGGGGAGCTGTTTTTT. As protein: CAWSSTSGGGGELFF.

The V gene is TRBV5-1, the J gene TRBJ2-5; 13 positions match TRBD2. The germline V gene has CDR1 SGHRS and CDR2 YFSETQ. The CDR3 runs 16 residues. With 0 bases clipped from V and 1 base from J, the junction kept 0 bases outside the gene matches. The CDR3: CASSLGTSGGQETQYF. The DNA for the CDR3 is TGCGCCAGCAGCTTGGGGACTAGCGGGGGCCAAGAGACCCAGTACTTC.

This clone was seen a single time. The chain is built from TRBV9 and TRBJ1-6; D ambiguous. The CDR3 loop spans 13 amino acids. The V end was cut by 0 bases, the J end by 6 bases, with 4 bases between. Germline V gene data show CDR1 as SGDLS and CDR2 as YYNGEE. CDR3 residues: CASSVGGNSPLHF. The CDR3 DNA reads TGTGCCAGCAGCGTAGGAGGTAATTCACCCCTCCACTTT.

The V and J genes are TRBV14 and TRBJ1-6, with D hard to call. This CDR3 spans 13 amino acids. Germline V lookup: CDR1 SGHDN, CDR2 FVKESK. The ends were cut back, 4 bases at V and 4 bases at J, with 5 bases in the middle. This CDR3 is CASSRQYNSPLHF. DNA for the CDR3: TGTGCCAGCAGCCGTCAGTATAATTCACCCCTCCACTTT.

This clone was picked up a small number of times. V is TRBV4-1 and J is TRBJ2-5, with D unclear. CDR3 length: 16 residues. V was trimmed by 4 bases and J by 5 bases, leaving 20 bases between them. The germline V gene encodes CDR1 MGHRA and CDR2 YSYEKL. The CDR3 sequence is CASSPGTAGSWETQYF. Here the CDR3 DNA reads TGCGCCAGCAGCCCCGGTACAGCCGGTTCTTGGGAGACCCAGTACTTC.

Only one count was recorded for this clone. The chain is built from TRBV18 and TRBJ1-3, with TRBD1 as a possible D gene (6 bases). V was cut by 5 bases and J by 0 bases, with 14 bases left in between. The germline V gene encodes CDR1 KGHSH and CDR2 LQKENI. This CDR3 has 16 residues. CDR3 residues: CASSRQQGPSGNTIYF. In DNA form, the CDR3 reads TGTGCCAGCTCAAGACAACAGGGACCCTCTGGAAACACCATATATTTT.

The chain employs TRBV29-1 and TRBJ1-1; D gene ambiguous. The CDR3 totals 12 residues. Germline V gives CDR1 SQVTM, CDR2 ANQGSEA. Trimming shortened V by 4 bases and J by 1 base, and 7 bases separated the two germline ends. The DNA of the CDR3 is TGCAGCGTTGGCAGTCCGAACACTGAAGCTTTCTTT. It codes for CSVGSPNTEAFF.

This clone was seen a handful of times. The chain is built from TRBV15 and TRBJ2-2, with no clear D. Trimming removed 11 bases at V and 0 bases at J, with 10 bases between. Germline CDR1 is LNHNV and CDR2 is YYDKDF (reference sequence). The length of the CDR3 is 13 residues. The CDR3 loop is CALQESNTGELFF. The CDR3 DNA reads TGTGCCTTGCAGGAATCGAACACCGGGGAGCTGTTTTTT.

The chain combines TRBV7-9 with TRBJ2-6, with 9 bases identical to TRBD1. V lost 5 bases and J lost 0; bases outside the gene matches: 5. Germline lookup yields CDR1 SEHNR and CDR2 FQNEAQ (reference sequence). This CDR3 spans 17 amino acids. The CDR3 bases are TGTGCCAGCAGCACCGGGACAGGGTTCTCTGGGGCCAACGTCCTGACTTTC. It translates to CASSTGTGFSGANVLTF.

The chain couples TRBV28 to TRBJ1-5, with 9 bases matching TRBD1. The CDR3 has 13 residues. Trimming at V came to 5 bases and at J to 11 bases, leaving 7 bases not matched to a gene. CDR1 is MDHEN, CDR2 SYDVKM, per germline. Written as DNA, the CDR3 is TGTGCCAGCAGTCCCCCGGACAGGGGAGCCCAGCATTTT. The encoded protein is CASSPPDRGAQHF.

The chain carries TRBV6-2 or TRBV6-3 and TRBJ2-7; D is perhaps TRBD2 (7 bases). The germline CDR1 and CDR2 sequences are MNHEY and SVGEGT. The CDR3 extends over 14 amino acids. The germline V and J ends were trimmed by 2 bases and 4 bases, with 12 bases remaining between them. The CDR3 nucleotides are TGTGCCAGCAGTTACCGGGGGGCGCAGTACGAGCAGTACTTC. It codes for CASSYRGAQYEQYF.

The chain joins TRBV7-3 to TRBJ2-7; TRBD2 matches at 10 bases. The CDR3 runs 15 residues. The V segment lost 2 bases and the J segment 2 bases; nucleotides outside the gene matches: 3. The germline gives CDR1 SGHTA, CDR2 FQGTGA. The CDR3 loop is CASSLGLAATYEQYF. The CDR3 DNA follows: TGTGCCAGCAGCTTAGGACTAGCGGCCACCTACGAGCAGTACTTC.

The V call is TRBV7-3, the J call TRBJ1-5; maybe TRBD1 (5 bases). Germline lookup yields CDR1 SGHTA and CDR2 FQGTGA. The CDR3 has 17 residues. Trimming left V 5 bases short and J 0 bases short, with 17 bases between. The CDR3 DNA follows: TGTGCCAGCAGCCAACCCTCCCAGGGTTCTAGCAATCAGCCCCAGCATTTT. Residues: CASSQPSQGSSNQPQHF.

V is TRBV2 and J is TRBJ1-6; D possibly corresponds to TRBD1 (5 bases). Looked up from germline, CDR1 is SNHLY and CDR2 is FYNNEI. V gave up 3 bases and J gave up 8 bases, with 8 bases separating them. The CDR3 is 13 amino acids. The CDR3 protein is CASSDRADSPLHF. CDR3 sequence (DNA): TGTGCCAGCAGTGACAGGGCTGATTCACCCCTCCACTTT. Complete variable domain (other parts from reference TRBV2 and TRBJ1-6): EPEVTQTPSHQVTQMGQEVILRCVPISNHLYFYWYRQILGQKVEFLVSFYNNEISEKSEIFDDQFSVERPDGSNFTLKIRSTKLEDSAMYFCASSDRADSPLHFGNGTRLTVT.

This clone was detected only a few times. This chain joins TRBV2 and TRBJ2-5; 9 bases fit TRBD2. The CDR3 loop spans 15 amino acids. In germline, CDR1 is SNHLY, CDR2 FYNNEI. Trimming cost V 6 bases and J 0 bases; bases outside gene matches: 5. The CDR3 DNA reads as TGTGCCAGCAGGCTAGCGGGGTTGAACCAAGAGACCCAGTACTTC. Protein product: CASRLAGLNQETQYF.

The chain recombines TRBV5-4 with TRBJ2-3; the D is unclear. In germline, CDR1 is SGHNT, CDR2 YYREEE (reference sequence). This CDR3 comprises 14 residues. V lost 5 bases and J lost 6, with 16 bases in between. The CDR3 protein is CASRPGGVGDTQYF. The CDR3 DNA sequence: TGTGCCAGCAGGCCGGGTGGAGTTGGGGATACGCAGTATTTT.

This chain links TRBV5-4 with TRBJ2-2, with D tentatively TRBD1 (6 bases). Germline CDR1 and CDR2: SGHNT and YYREEE (reference sequence). V was trimmed by 7 bases and J by 4 bases, leaving 14 bases between them. There are 14 residues in the CDR3. Here the CDR3 reads CASGVQGTTGELFF. The CDR3 nucleotides read TGTGCCAGCGGGGTACAGGGAACCACCGGGGAGCTGTTTTTT.

This clone occurred a few times. The gene calls are TRBV19 and TRBJ1-1; D might be TRBD1 (6 bases). Trimming pared 7 bases from V and 5 bases from J, leaving 11 bases between. The V gene's germline CDR1 is LNHDA and CDR2 SQIVND (reference sequence). This CDR3 has 12 residues. CDR3 protein: CASIKQGTEAFF. The CDR3 bases are TGTGCCAGTATCAAACAGGGAACTGAAGCTTTCTTT.

The chain carries TRBV7-2 and TRBJ1-5; possibly TRBD1 for D (5 bases). Germline lookup yields CDR1 SGHTA and CDR2 FQGNSA. The CDR3 has 15 residues. The germline V and J ends were trimmed by 5 bases and 5 bases, with 16 bases remaining between them. The CDR3 DNA is TGTGCCAGCAGCATTGGGGCGAAACGGGATCAGCCCCAGCATTTT. Translation: CASSIGAKRDQPQHF.

The rearrangement uses TRBV27 and TRBJ2-5, with 11 positions matching TRBD2. CDR1 MNHEY and CDR2 SMNVEV come from the germline V gene (reference sequence). The CDR3 extends over 16 amino acids. The trim removed 1 base at V and 6 bases at J, leaving 7 bases unmatched. The CDR3 protein is CASSLLGASGGKTQYF. As DNA, the CDR3 is TGTGCCAGCAGTTTATTGGGCGCTAGCGGGGGGAAGACCCAGTACTTC.